A selection of T cell receptor beta chains follows, all from one sample in a study of blood T cells in healthy people across ages. In TCRdb, the 5' RACE reads were re-called with MiXCR into one record per CDR3 protein. Of 600,000 to 1,000,000 distinct CDR3 sequences in the sample, just under 25% are singletons; the top ten hold roughly 3.5%. These data also featured in a second study, about T cells of mothers and their children.

Sequencing was performed on blood. These receptors were collected from a boy between 10 and 17 years old in good health. Each CDR3 is given with its conserved first and last residue. D genes are given only for firm matches. Expanded clones are given a class, and other clones once, few, many or no size at all.

>TRBV6-2/TRBV6-3|.|.|TRBJ2-6
TGTGCCAGCAGTCCGAGGTTGATCCCAACAGAAGTCTGGGCCAACGTCCTGACTTTC
CASSPRLIPTEVWANVLTF
>TRBV7-2|few|.|TRBJ2-5
TGTGCCAGCAGCTCCCAGGGGCGCGGGGAGACCCAGTACTTC
CASSSQGRGETQYF
>TRBV7-2|few|TRBD1|TRBJ1-3
TGTGCCAGCAGCCCGAAACAGGGGTTCTCTGGAAACACCATATATTTT
CASSPKQGFSGNTIYF
>TRBV4-3|few|.|TRBJ1-2
TGCGCCAGCAGCCAAGAGTTGGGTCCCTATGGCTACACCTTC
CASSQELGPYGYTF
>TRBV6-5|few|TRBD1|TRBJ2-3
TGTGCCAGCAAACCAAACAGGGGACCAGATACGCAGTATTTT
CASKPNRGPDTQYF
>TRBV5-1|.|TRBD2|TRBJ2-5
TGCGCCAGCAGCTTGGAGGTAGCGGGAGGGCCAGAGACCCAGTACTTC
CASSLEVAGGPETQYF
>TRBV28|many|.|TRBJ2-4
TGTGCCAGCAGTTCCTTCCCCCGGGCACTAGCCAAAAACATTCAGTACTTC
CASSSFPRALAKNIQYF
>TRBV7-2|.|.|TRBJ2-3
TGTGCCAGCAGCTTAGATATAATCACAGATACGCAGTATTTT
CASSLDIITDTQYF
>TRBV28|.|TRBD1|TRBJ2-4
TGTGCCAGCAGTCCAGGGTCTGGGACAGGGGGCCCACAGTACTTC
CASSPGSGTGGPQYF
>TRBV7-2|few|TRBD2|TRBJ2-7
TGTGCCAGCAGCACGGGGACTAGCGGGGGCCTCTCCTACGAGCAGTACTTC
CASSTGTSGGLSYEQYF
>TRBV27|few|.|TRBJ2-7
TGTGCCAGCAGTTTACAGGGTACTGGCTACGAGCAGTACTTC
CASSLQGTGYEQYF
>TRBV29-1|once|TRBD2|TRBJ2-1
TGCAGCGCCCTAGCGGGCGATAACTACAATGAGCAGTTCTTC
CSALAGDNYNEQFF
>TRBV6-5|once|.|TRBJ2-7
TGTGCCAGCAGTTACTCGGCTAGCAGATACTCCTACGAGCAGTACTTC
CASSYSASRYSYEQYF
>TRBV5-6|few|TRBD2|TRBJ2-1
TGTGCCAGCACCCACTTCCGGGGGGGAGCGGCTCCCTACAATGAGCAGTTCTTC
CASTHFRGGAAPYNEQFF
>TRBV5-1|few|.|TRBJ2-6
TGCGCCAGCAGCTTGGGGCCGAGTGGGGCCAACGTCCTGACTTTC
CASSLGPSGANVLTF
>TRBV20-1|few|.|TRBJ2-1
TGCAGTGCCCTCGCGGGGGAGCAGTTCTTC
CSALAGEQFF
>TRBV14|.|.|TRBJ2-5
TGTGCCAGCAGCCAAGATAAGGAGATCTGGGGGGTGCAAGAGACCCAGTACTTC
CASSQDKEIWGVQETQYF
>TRBV12-3/TRBV12-4|few|.|TRBJ2-4
TGTGCCAGCAGTTTAGACAGAAACCTAGCCAAAAACATTCAGTACTTC
CASSLDRNLAKNIQYF
>TRBV30|.|.|TRBJ2-1
TGTGCCTGGGGTGAAGGGGTGCAGTTCTTC
CAWGEGVQFF
>TRBV20-1|few|TRBD1|TRBJ1-3
TGCAGTGCTAGAGTGTTCAGGGGGCAAGGAAACACCATATATTTT
CSARVFRGQGNTIYF
>TRBV4-2|few|TRBD2|TRBJ2-1
TGTGCCAGCAGCCAAGTTCTGGCTAGCGGGAGTTTCTATGAGCAGTTCTTC
CASSQVLASGSFYEQFF
>TRBV24-1|few|.|TRBJ2-1
TGTGCCACCAGTGATTTGCCCGAAAATGAGCAGTTCTTC
CATSDLPENEQFF
>TRBV28|.|.|TRBJ2-6
TGTGCTAGCAGTGTCGGTCCCCTCTCTGGGGCCAACGTCCTGACTTTC
CASSVGPLSGANVLTF
>TRBV27|.|.|TRBJ2-7
TGTGCCAGCAGTTCGGGGGCGGCCTCCTACGAGCAGTACTTC
CASSSGAASYEQYF
>TRBV6-5|few|.|TRBJ1-1
TGTGCCAGCAACGATAACACTGAAGCTTTCTTT
CASNDNTEAFF
>TRBV7-2|many|TRBD1|TRBJ1-1
TGTGCCAGCAGCTTAGTACAGGGGGCGACTGAAGCTTTCTTT
CASSLVQGATEAFF
>TRBV15|.|.|TRBJ2-5
TGTGCCACCAGCGGACGTGTCCGGGAGACCCAGTACTTC
CATSGRVRETQYF
>TRBV29-1|.|.|TRBJ2-4
TGCAGCGTTGGGGCCCTAGAAGCCAAAAACATTCAGTACTTC
CSVGALEAKNIQYF
>TRBV7-3|few|TRBD1|TRBJ2-1
TGTGCCAGCAGCTCCTCAGGGGGCTGGAATGAGCAGTTCTTC
CASSSSGGWNEQFF
>TRBV10-3|.|TRBD2|TRBJ2-7
TGTGCCATCGGGGGACTAGCGGACCAGGAGCAGTACTTC
CAIGGLADQEQYF
>TRBV6-2/TRBV6-3|.|TRBD2|TRBJ2-5
TGTGCCAGCAGTCGGCCCGGGACTAGACAAGAGACCCAGTACTTC
CASSRPGTRQETQYF
>TRBV3-1|.|TRBD2|TRBJ2-3
TGTGCCAGCAGCCAAGATCTTACTAGCGGGGGCACAGATACGCAGTATTTT
CASSQDLTSGGTDTQYF
>TRBV6-6|.|TRBD1|TRBJ2-5
TGTGCCAGCACCGCGGACAGGGCGGAGACCCAGTACTTC
CASTADRAETQYF
>TRBV6-2/TRBV6-3|few|TRBD2|TRBJ2-7
TGTGCCAGCAGCCACAGCGGGAGTGGGAACGAGCAGTACTTC
CASSHSGSGNEQYF
>TRBV12-3/TRBV12-4|.|.|TRBJ2-3
TGTGCCAGCAGCCACCTTTTAGATACGCAGTATTTT
CASSHLLDTQYF
>TRBV12-3/TRBV12-4|.|.|TRBJ2-5
TGTGCCAGCAGTCCCACAGGGAATCGTAAGCAGTACTTC
CASSPTGNRKQYF
>TRBV7-2|.|.|TRBJ2-7
TGTGCCAGCAGCCCAGGGACTCAATACTACGAGCAGTACTTC
CASSPGTQYYEQYF
>TRBV28|.|.|TRBJ2-1
TGTGCCAGCAGTTCAACAGGGCTATTGGACAATGAGCAGTTCTTC
CASSSTGLLDNEQFF
>TRBV5-1|few|.|TRBJ1-4
TGCGCCAGCAGCTTCACAGGGCCCCCCGAAAAACTGTTTTTT
CASSFTGPPEKLFF
>TRBV7-9|few|.|TRBJ1-5
TGTGCCAGCAGCCCCGACGCCGGGGTGGGTCAGCCCCAGCATTTT
CASSPDAGVGQPQHF
>TRBV6-2/TRBV6-3|once|TRBD2|TRBJ2-1
TGTGCCAGCAATCCTGGGACTAGCGCGTACAATGAGCAGTTCTTC
CASNPGTSAYNEQFF
>TRBV7-9|few|.|TRBJ1-5
TGTGCCAGCAGTAAATCCGACACGATTAATCAGCCCCAGCATTTT
CASSKSDTINQPQHF